This T cell receptor beta chain was retrieved from a study of T cell repertoires in aging, cancer and after chemotherapy. Study-wide results and limits: Compared with age-matched healthy donors, untreated hematological or solid cancer patients showed higher blood TCR clonality. These repertoire data do not allow conclusions about immunological memory after chemotherapy. In hematological cancer patients, infiltrated lymphoid organs may have impaired thymic emigration or peripheral T cell expansion.

In regard to this clonotype: Its target is not known.

Rearranged V-D-J TRB sequences were amplified with a mixed TRB-A/B primer pool. TCRdb re-called the multiplex PCR reads through MiXCR, storing one row per CDR3 protein. The sample comprises 7,000 to 9,500 distinct CDR3 sequences, roughly a quarter of which are singletons, and approximately 15% rests with the top ten. Peripheral blood genomic DNA, not sorted cells or RNA, was the template. This receptor was obtained from a human donor with a blood cancer. The donor label of this sample is uncertain. The sample comprised blood.

The CDR3 region is CASSLGPGTGEQYF. CDR3 DNA: TGTGCCAGCAGCTTAGGGCCAGGGACTGGGGAGCAGTACTTC. J is TRBJ2-7 and V is TRBV7-7; D is possibly TRBD2 (6 bases). Germline CDR1 is SSHAT and CDR2 is FNYEAQ (reference sequence). The CDR3 sequence is 14 residues long. V was pared by 1 base and J by 7 bases, with 14 bases between.